Each of the 27 T cell receptor beta chains below was sequenced from the same sample in a study of T cell repertoires in breast cancer. Blocking oligonucleotides added to a second nested PCR suppressed unpaired genes. One entry per CDR3 protein results from TCRdb running MiXCR on the emulsion pairing reads. The table lists about 40,000 distinct CDR3 sequences, roughly 42% of them singletons. Paired alpha-beta TCRs of CD8+ T cells were analyzed by expanded emulsion RT-PCR. The sequencing input was CD8+ T cells. The source is a pool of human donors with breast cancer or a healthy control (not recorded which).

The chain recombines TRBV4-1 with TRBJ2-7; TRBD1 matches at 7 bases. The length of the CDR3 is 16 residues. V shed 3 bases, J shed 0 bases, and the junction held 8 bases outside the gene matches. Per the germline V gene, CDR1 is MGHRA and CDR2 is YSYEKL. In DNA, the CDR3 is TGCGCCAGCAGCCATTCGACAGGGCCAAGCTCCTACGAGCAGTACTTC. Its protein product is CASSHSTGPSSYEQYF.

As to this clonotype: This may stem from a read error, because a much larger clone lies one nucleotide away. V usage is TRBV7-2 and J usage is TRBJ2-3; D call uncertain. Looked up from germline, CDR1 is SGHTA and CDR2 is FQGNSA. This CDR3 spans 14 amino acids. CDR3 sequence: CASGFRGHTDTQYF. CDR3 nucleotides: TGTGCCAGCGGCTTCCGCGGCCACACAGATACGCAGTATTTT.

The CDR3 protein is CSGLQGRTETQYF. The CDR3 region has the DNA TGCAGTGGATTACAGGGGAGAACAGAGACCCAGTACTTC. The J gene is TRBJ2-5, the V gene TRBV20-1, with 7 bases aligning to TRBD1. The CDR3 loop spans 13 amino acids. The V gene's germline CDR1 is DFQATT and CDR2 SNEGSKA (reference sequence). Trimming removed 7 bases from V and 4 bases from J; junction bases left unmatched: 9.

The chain uses TRBV29-1 and TRBJ2-3, with unresolved D. From germline, CDR1 is SQVTM and CDR2 ANQGSEA. Trimming shortened V by 4 bases and J by 5 bases, and 10 bases separated the two germline ends. CDR3 length: 12 residues. The CDR3 is CSVVAVVDTQYF. The CDR3 DNA reads TGCAGCGTTGTTGCGGTGGTAGATACGCAGTATTTT.

Sample share makes this clonotype medium-sized (0.01 to 0.1%). The CDR3 sequence is CSADGYRGVGETQYF. CDR3 nucleotide sequence: TGCAGTGCTGACGGATACAGGGGAGTGGGCGAGACCCAGTACTTC. The rearrangement joins TRBV20-1 to TRBJ2-5; 7 positions agree with TRBD1. Germline values: CDR1 DFQATT, CDR2 SNEGSKA (reference sequence). The CDR3 sequence is 15 residues long. J was trimmed by 5 bases and V by 5 bases; bases with no gene match: 14.

In its sample, this clonotype was seen many times. The CDR3 DNA is TGTGCCAGCAGCTTAGCCGGACAGTACAATGAGCAGTTCTTC. Encoded protein: CASSLAGQYNEQFF. V is TRBV13 and J is TRBJ2-1; a weak D match, TRBD1 (6 bases). Germline-derived CDR1 and CDR2 are PRHDT and FYEKMQ (reference sequence). V shed 1 base and J shed 4 bases, with 8 bases lying between them. This CDR3 spans 14 amino acids. The full variable domain, rest sourced from reference TRBV13 and TRBJ2-1, is AAGVIQSPRHLIKEKRETATLKCYPIPRHDTVYWYQQGPGQDPQFLISFYEKMQSDKGSIPDRFSAQQFSDYHSELNMSSLELGDSALYFCASSLAGQYNEQFFGPGTRLTVL.

The V call is TRBV7-9, the J call TRBJ1-2; D gene unclear. Trimming cost V 5 bases and J 4 bases, with 11 bases left between them. CDR1 and CDR2 (germline): SEHNR, FQNEAQ (reference sequence). This CDR3 has 13 amino acids. The CDR3 region is CASSPLEGYGYTF. The CDR3 region has the DNA TGTGCCAGCAGCCCCCTGGAGGGCTATGGCTACACCTTC.

This clonotype was found many times. The chain employs TRBV27 and TRBJ2-7; no definite D call. CDR1 and CDR2 from the germline V gene are MNHEY and SMNVEV (reference sequence). CDR3 length: 11 residues. Trimming shortened V by 5 bases and J by 7 bases, and 9 bases separated the two germline ends. The CDR3 reads CASSQSQEQYF. Written as DNA, the CDR3 is TGTGCCAGCAGTCAGTCCCAGGAGCAGTACTTC.

This clonotype has more than one count but fewer than ten. V is TRBV27 and J is TRBJ2-2; no reliable D call. V shed 5 bases and J shed 5 bases, with 3 bases lying between them. The CDR3 has 11 amino acids. The germline gives CDR1 MNHEY, CDR2 SMNVEV (reference sequence). The CDR3 DNA is TGTGCCAGCAGTGGAACCGGGGAGCTGTTTTTT. Translation gives CASSGTGELFF.

This clonotype showed up just a few times. The CDR3 sequence is CASGYTSDSSYEQYF. The CDR3 DNA reads as TGTGCCAGCGGATATACTAGCGACAGCTCCTACGAGCAGTACTTC. The chain carries TRBV2 and TRBJ2-7; 7 bases match TRBD2. Per germline, CDR1 SNHLY and CDR2 FYNNEI. J was trimmed by 0 bases and V by 8 bases; bases with no gene match: 10. The CDR3 is made up of 15 amino acids.

The chain joins TRBV19 to TRBJ2-5, with D perhaps matching TRBD1 (7 bases). V shed 9 bases and J shed 2 bases, with 16 bases lying between them. This CDR3 is 14 amino acids long. Germline loops: CDR1 LNHDA, CDR2 SQIVND (reference sequence). Here the CDR3 reads CASQMTGRQETQYF. The CDR3 nucleotides read TGTGCCAGCCAAATGACAGGGAGGCAAGAGACCCAGTACTTC. Drawing the rest from reference TRBV19 and TRBJ2-5, the complete variable domain is DGGITQSPKYLFRKEGQNVTLSCEQNLNHDAMYWYRQDPGQGLRLIYYSQIVNDFQKGDIAEGYSVSREKKESFPLTVTSAQKNPTAFYLCASQMTGRQETQYFGPGTRLLVL.

J is TRBJ1-2 and V is TRBV27; weak D call: TRBD1 (6 bases). The CDR3 is 16 amino acids. Germline V gene sequence: CDR1 MNHEY, CDR2 SMNVEV (reference sequence). Trimming shortened V by 5 bases and J by 8 bases, and 24 bases separated the two germline ends. CDR3 region: CASSLKGVVGSRGYTF. CDR3 sequence (DNA): TGTGCCAGCAGTCTGAAGGGGGTCGTCGGCAGTCGCGGCTACACCTTC.

This clonotype came up many times. The chain is built from TRBV12-3 or TRBV12-4 and TRBJ2-3, with 10 bases that match TRBD1. V shed 6 bases and J 2 bases; nucleotides not matched to a gene: 5. This CDR3 contains 15 residues. DNA for the CDR3: TGTGCCAGCAGCTCCGGGACAGGGGACACAGATACGCAGTATTTT. Its protein is CASSSGTGDTDTQYF.

This rearrangement joins TRBV5-1 to TRBJ1-2; 7 nucleotides align to TRBD1. The germline CDR1 and CDR2 sequences are SGHRS and YFSETQ. There are 14 residues in the CDR3. Germline trimming cut 3 bases from V and 5 bases from J; bases unmatched to any gene: 7. In nucleotides, the CDR3 is TGCGCCAGCAGCTCGGGACAGACTACTTATGGCTACACCTTC. It translates to CASSSGQTTYGYTF. Full variable domain (rest looked up from reference TRBV5-1 and TRBJ1-2): KAGVTQTPRYLIKTRGQQVTLSCSPISGHRSVSWYQQTPGQGLQFLFEYFSETQRNKGNFPGRFSGRQFSNSRSEMNVSTLELGDSALYLCASSSGQTTYGYTFGSGTRLTVV.

This clonotype was seen only once. At one end the junction does not follow the germline gene, possibly because of a read error. The chain has TRBV5-1 and TRBJ2-2; 8 bases are a match to TRBD1. Germline V lookup: CDR1 SGHRS, CDR2 YFSETQ. The CDR3 runs 15 residues. The CDR3 region is CASSLFSTGAGELLF. The CDR3 nucleotides are TGCGCCAGCAGCTTGTTCTCGACAGGGGCCGGGGAGCTGCTTTTT.

V usage is TRBV2 and J usage is TRBJ2-3; tentatively, D is TRBD2 (5 bases). V lost 8 bases and J 4 bases, leaving 16 bases between the germline ends. CDR1 SNHLY and CDR2 FYNNEI come from the germline V gene. The CDR3 length is 14 residues. This CDR3 is CASGSATSADTQYF. The CDR3 region has the DNA TGTGCCAGCGGGAGTGCGACAAGCGCAGATACGCAGTATTTT.

Notes on this clonotype: A much larger clone lies one base from this, so it may be a read error. The genes are TRBV7-9 and TRBJ1-1; the D gene is possibly TRBD1 (5 bases). The germline CDR1 and CDR2 sequences are SEHNR and FQNEAQ (reference sequence). The CDR3 has 12 amino acids. Here the CDR3 DNA reads TGTGCCAGCAGCATCGGGGGGACTGGAGCTTTCTTT. Translated, it gives CASSIGGTGAFF.

In this sample, this clonotype turned up once. Being one base from a much bigger clone, this may be a read error. This chain uses TRBV27 with TRBJ2-2; TRBD1 agrees at 9 bases. The CDR3 is made up of 15 amino acids. Trimming cost V 5 bases and J 6 bases; bases outside gene matches: 7. Germline V gene sequence: CDR1 MNHEY, CDR2 SMNVEV (reference sequence). The CDR3 DNA is TGTGCCAGCAGTCGCAGGACAGGGGTCGCCGGGGAGCTGTTTTTT. It yields the protein CASSRRTGVAGELFF.

This clonotype was seen at least ten times. This chain uses TRBV6-1 with TRBJ1-1; D unresolved. CDR3 length equals 13 residues. The germline V and J ends were trimmed by 11 bases and 4 bases, with 17 bases remaining between them. The germline V gene encodes CDR1 MNHNS and CDR2 SASEGT. Here the CDR3 DNA reads TGTGCCGCGGCTCGGGAAGTGGGCACTGAAGCTTTCTTT. Its translation is CAAAREVGTEAFF.

Note on this clonotype: This may come from a read error, since a much larger clone is one base off. This rearrangement joins TRBV6-4 to TRBJ2-3; 10 bases fit TRBD2. Germline assignment: CDR1 MRHNA and CDR2 SNTAGT. The CDR3 length is 15 residues. The CDR3 DNA reads as TGTGCCAGCAGTGTGATAGCGGGGGGCACAGATACGCGGTATTTT. This gives the protein CASSVIAGGTDTRYF.

The V gene is TRBV27, the J gene TRBJ2-7; 7 bases are shared with TRBD2. V gave up 6 bases and J gave up 6 bases; unmatched junction bases: 8. The CDR3 covers 13 residues. In germline, CDR1 is MNHEY, CDR2 SMNVEV (reference sequence). As DNA, the CDR3 is TGTGCCAGCAGCCGGGGGGTCGTCGGCGAGCAGTACTTC. It is translated as CASSRGVVGEQYF.

This clonotype has a handful of counts. CDR3 sequence reads: CASSYLGQNQYF. In DNA form, the CDR3 reads TGTGCCAGCAGTTACTTGGGACAGAACCAGTACTTC. The chain couples TRBV6-5 to TRBJ2-5; 7 positions agree with TRBD1. The CDR3 is 12 residues long. Trimming cost V 1 base and J 10 bases; bases outside gene matches: 3. CDR1 is MNHEY, CDR2 SVGAGI, per germline.

This clonotype was recorded a few times. The V gene is TRBV20-1, the J gene TRBJ2-1, with TRBD2 identical over 7 bases. The germline CDR1 and CDR2 sequences are DFQATT and SNEGSKA (reference sequence). The J segment lost 1 base and the V segment lost 6 bases, leaving 6 bases of the junction unmatched. This CDR3 contains 14 residues. CDR3: CSAKRRESYNEQFF. Here the CDR3 DNA reads TGCAGTGCCAAGAGGCGGGAGTCCTACAATGAGCAGTTCTTC.

This chain links TRBV7-2 with TRBJ2-3; D is unresolved. The CDR3 totals 14 residues. Germline V CDR1 and CDR2: SGHTA, FQGNSA. V lost 1 base, J lost 1 base, and 6 bases lay in between. The CDR3 spells CASSLVLGTDTQYF. The CDR3 DNA sequence: TGTGCCAGCAGCTTAGTCCTGGGCACAGATACGCAGTATTTT.

The chain uses TRBV6-6 and TRBJ2-5; perhaps TRBD2 as D (6 bases). Germline assignment: CDR1 MNHNY and CDR2 SVGAGI (reference sequence). The CDR3 is made up of 17 amino acids. Trimming removed 0 bases at V and 7 bases at J, with 21 bases between. CDR3 protein: CASSYSPAGRLAGTQYF. In nucleotides, the CDR3 is TGTGCCAGCAGTTACTCTCCAGCGGGCCGCCTCGCAGGGACCCAGTACTTC.

Of note for this clonotype: One end of the junction does not line up with germline, which may come from a read error. V usage is TRBV27 and J usage is TRBJ2-7; D not resolved. Germline V gene sequence: CDR1 MNHEY, CDR2 SMNVEV (reference sequence). The CDR3 runs to 11 residues. The CDR3 bases are TGTGCCAGCAGTTCATCCTTCGAGCAGTACTTC. Amino acid sequence: CASSSSFEQYF.

This clonotype has a handful of counts. The rearrangement joins TRBV7-9 to TRBJ2-1; D remains unclear. The V end was cut by 5 bases, the J end by 7 bases, with 12 bases between. CDR3 length: 13 amino acids. Looked up from germline, CDR1 is SEHNR and CDR2 is FQNEAQ (reference sequence). CDR3 nucleotides: TGTGCCAGCAGCCCCGGCAGGCTTAATGAGCAGTTCTTC. Its protein product is CASSPGRLNEQFF.